This T cell receptor beta chain came from a study of T cell responses to AZD1222 COVID-19 vaccine. Findings and caveats of the study: Just six AZD1222 recipients were seropositive at baseline. Spike was spanned by vaccine-associated CD4 TCRs, which were dominant at 160-218 and 743-854.

Notes on this clone: Its specificity is unknown.

With 11 bases removed from V and 0 bases from J, the gap between germline ends came to 15 bases. Germline assignment: CDR1 SNHLY and CDR2 FYNNEI. This CDR3 contains 14 residues. Using immunoSEQ multiplex PCR, the repertoire was profiled, and TCRdb retains in-frame clones only, with some absent. The sample holds roughly 190,000 clones; 80% to 95% are singletons and the top ten take about 3.5%. This TCR derives from an adult who received the AZD1222 COVID-19 vaccine. This rearrangement joins TRBV2 to TRBJ2-3; D possibly corresponds to TRBD1 (5 bases). Sequenced material: peripheral blood, taken 28 days after the second AZD1222 dose. CDR3 sequence: CASLGHLSTDTQYF. For the CDR3, the DNA is TGTGCCTCCCTAGGACACTTAAGCACAGATACGCAGTATTTT. The full variable domain, its missing parts supplied by reference TRBV2 and TRBJ2-3, is EPEVTQTPSHQVTQMGQEVILRCVPISNHLYFYWYRQILGQKVEFLVSFYNNEISEKSEIFDDQFSVERPDGSNFTLKIRSTKLEDSAMYFCASLGHLSTDTQYFGPGTRLTVL.